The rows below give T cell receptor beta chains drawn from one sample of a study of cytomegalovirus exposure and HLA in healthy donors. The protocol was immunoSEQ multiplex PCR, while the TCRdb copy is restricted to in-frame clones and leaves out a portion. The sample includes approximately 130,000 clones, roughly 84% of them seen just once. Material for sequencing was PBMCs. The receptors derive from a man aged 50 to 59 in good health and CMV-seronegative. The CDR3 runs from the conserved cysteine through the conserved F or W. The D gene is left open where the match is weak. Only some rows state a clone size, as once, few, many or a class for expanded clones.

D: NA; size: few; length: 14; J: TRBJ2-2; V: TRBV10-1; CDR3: CASSESRVGAELFF; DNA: TGCGCCAGCAGTGAGTCCAGGGTTGGGGCCGAGCTGTTTTTT
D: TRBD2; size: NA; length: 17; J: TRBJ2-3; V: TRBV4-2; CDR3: CASSHPPSGASTDTQYF; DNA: TGTGCCAGCAGCCACCCGCCTAGCGGAGCTAGCACAGATACGCAGTATTTT
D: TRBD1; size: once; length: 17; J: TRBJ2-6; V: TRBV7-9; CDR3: CASSAGDRGRGANVLTF; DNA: TGTGCCAGCAGCGCCGGGGACAGGGGGCGAGGGGCCAACGTCCTGACTTTC
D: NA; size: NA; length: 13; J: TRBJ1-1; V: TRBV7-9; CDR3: CASSAPMNTEAFF; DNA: TGTGCCAGCAGCGCACCTATGAACACTGAAGCTTTCTTT
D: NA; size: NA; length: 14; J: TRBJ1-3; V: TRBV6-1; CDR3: CASSDGNFGNTIYF; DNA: TGTGCCAGCAGTGACGGGAATTTTGGAAACACCATATATTTT
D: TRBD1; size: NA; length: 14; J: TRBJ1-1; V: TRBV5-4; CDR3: CASSPQGTGTEAFF; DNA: TGTGCCAGCAGCCCACAGGGGACGGGCACTGAAGCTTTCTTT
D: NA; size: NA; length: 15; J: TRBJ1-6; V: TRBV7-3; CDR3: CASSLSGPSNSPLHF; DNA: TGTGCCAGCAGCTTAAGCGGGCCCAGTAATTCACCCCTCCACTTT
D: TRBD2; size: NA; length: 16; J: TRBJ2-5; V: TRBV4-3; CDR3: CASSQGVAGGEETQYF; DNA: TGCGCCAGCAGCCAAGGAGTAGCGGGGGGAGAAGAGACCCAGTACTTC
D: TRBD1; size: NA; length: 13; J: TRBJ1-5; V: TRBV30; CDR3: CAWKDRDNQPQHF; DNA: TGTGCCTGGAAGGACAGGGATAATCAGCCCCAGCATTTT
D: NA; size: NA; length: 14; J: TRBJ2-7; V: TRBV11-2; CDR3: CASSLARAPSEQYF; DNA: TGTGCCAGCAGCTTAGCCAGGGCTCCCTCCGAGCAGTACTTC
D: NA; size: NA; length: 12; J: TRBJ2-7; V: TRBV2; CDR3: CASRWTGGEQYF; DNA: TGTGCCAGCAGGTGGACAGGAGGGGAGCAGTACTTC
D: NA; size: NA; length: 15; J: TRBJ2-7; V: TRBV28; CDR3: CASSLFGGPSYEQYF; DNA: TGTGCCAGCAGTTTATTCGGAGGTCCCTCCTACGAGCAGTACTTC
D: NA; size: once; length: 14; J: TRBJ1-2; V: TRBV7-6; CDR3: CASSLTTENYGYTF; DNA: TGTGCCAGCAGCCTCACTACCGAGAACTATGGCTACACCTTC
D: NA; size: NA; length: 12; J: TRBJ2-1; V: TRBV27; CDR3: CASSIPTGEQFF; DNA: TGTGCCAGCAGTATCCCCACCGGTGAGCAGTTCTTC
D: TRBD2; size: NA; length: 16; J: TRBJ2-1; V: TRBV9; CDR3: CASSVVAGGTYNEQFF; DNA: TGTGCCAGCAGCGTAGTGGCCGGGGGGACCTACAATGAGCAGTTCTTC
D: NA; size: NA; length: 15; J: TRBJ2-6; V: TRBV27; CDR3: CASSFTGYGANVLTF; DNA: TGTGCCAGCAGTTTTACAGGGTATGGGGCCAACGTCCTGACTTTC
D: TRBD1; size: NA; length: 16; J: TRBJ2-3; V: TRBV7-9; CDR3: CASSFIRAGGRDTQYF; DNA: TGTGCCAGCAGCTTTATCCGGGCAGGGGGCAGAGATACGCAGTATTTT
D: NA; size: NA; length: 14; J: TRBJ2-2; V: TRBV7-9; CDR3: CASRAGTNTGELFF; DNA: TGTGCCAGCAGAGCAGGGACGAACACCGGGGAGCTGTTTTTT
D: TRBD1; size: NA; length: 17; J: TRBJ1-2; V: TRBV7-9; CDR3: CASSFRQGARYRYGYTF; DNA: TGTGCCAGCAGCTTTAGACAGGGGGCGAGATATCGGTATGGCTACACCTTC
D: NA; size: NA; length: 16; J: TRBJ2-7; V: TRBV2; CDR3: CASSRIGLTQLYEQYF; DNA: TGTGCCAGCAGTAGAATAGGCCTGACCCAACTATACGAGCAGTACTTC
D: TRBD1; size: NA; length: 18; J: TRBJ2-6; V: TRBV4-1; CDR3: CASSQEAGDSSGANVLTF; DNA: TGCGCCAGCAGCCAAGAAGCAGGGGACAGCTCTGGGGCCAACGTCCTGACTTTC
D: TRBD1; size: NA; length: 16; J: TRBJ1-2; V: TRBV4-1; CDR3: CASSQQTGANNYGYTF; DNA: TGCGCCAGCAGCCAGCAGACAGGGGCTAACAACTATGGCTACACCTTC
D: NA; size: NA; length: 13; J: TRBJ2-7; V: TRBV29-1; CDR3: CSVQGPGQLEQYF; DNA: TGCAGCGTTCAGGGGCCGGGACAACTGGAGCAGTACTTC
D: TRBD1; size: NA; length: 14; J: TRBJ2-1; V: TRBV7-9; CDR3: CASSLGTGINEQFF; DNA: TGTGCCAGCAGCTTAGGGACAGGGATCAATGAGCAGTTCTTC
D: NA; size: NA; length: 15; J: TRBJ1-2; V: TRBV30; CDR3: CAWSGNSQRGYGYTF; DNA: TGTGCCTGGAGCGGAAACAGTCAACGTGGCTATGGCTACACCTTC
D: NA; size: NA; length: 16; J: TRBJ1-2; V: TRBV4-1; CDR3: CASSPRMLEGDYGYTF; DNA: TGCGCCAGCAGCCCGCGGATGTTAGAAGGAGACTATGGCTACACCTTC
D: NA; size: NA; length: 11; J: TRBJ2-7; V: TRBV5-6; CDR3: CASSLNYEQYF; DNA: TGTGCCAGCAGCTTGAATTACGAGCAGTACTTC
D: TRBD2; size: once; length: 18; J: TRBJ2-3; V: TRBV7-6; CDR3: CASSPLPPSGESTDTQYF; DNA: TGTGCCAGCAGCCCCCTCCCCCCTAGCGGAGAAAGCACAGATACGCAGTATTTT
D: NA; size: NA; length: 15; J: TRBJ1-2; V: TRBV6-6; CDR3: CASSYLPGSSNGYTF; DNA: TGTGCCAGCAGTTATCTGCCGGGGTCGAGTAATGGCTACACCTTC
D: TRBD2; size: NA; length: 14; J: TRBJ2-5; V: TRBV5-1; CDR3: CASSLWGGTETQYF; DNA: TGCGCCAGCAGCTTATGGGGGGGGACGGAGACCCAGTACTTC
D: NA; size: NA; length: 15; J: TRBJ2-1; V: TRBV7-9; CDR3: CASSPLGGSYNEQFF; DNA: TGTGCCAGTAGTCCCTTGGGGGGTTCCTACAATGAGCAGTTCTTC